These 26 T cell receptor beta chains share one sample of origin, sequenced in a study of blood T cell repertoires in COVID-19. Generated by immunoSEQ multiplex PCR, the TCRdb table keeps only in-frame clones and is missing some. The data show some 500,000 clones, with roughly 89% seen just once and about 8.2% held by the top ten. Sequenced material: peripheral blood. The receptors come from a woman aged 50 to 60 with COVID-19, enrolled during active disease.

This chain joins TRBV11-1 and TRBJ2-3; 9 bases match TRBD1. The germline V gene has CDR1 SGHAT and CDR2 FQDESV (reference sequence). V was pared by 0 bases and J by 4 bases, with 2 bases of the junction left unmatched. The CDR3 is made up of 15 amino acids. The CDR3 DNA reads TGTGCCAGCAGCTTAGCGGGACAGGGACCAGATACGCAGTATTTT. Protein: CASSLAGQGPDTQYF.

The chain links TRBV9 to TRBJ2-7; TRBD1 agrees at 10 bases. The ends lost 3 bases at V and 2 bases at J; junction bases unmatched: 8. CDR1 SGDLS and CDR2 YYNGEE come from the germline V gene. This CDR3 contains 16 residues. The CDR3 reads CASSAPRGTGAYEQYF. CDR3 nucleotides: TGTGCCAGCAGCGCCCCACGGGGGACAGGGGCCTACGAGCAGTACTTC.

CDR3: CASSPGQGPHTEAFF. As DNA, the CDR3 is TGTGCCAGCAGTCCCGGACAGGGCCCACACACTGAAGCTTTCTTT. This chain connects TRBV3-1 (or the pseudogene TRBV3-2) to TRBJ1-1, with 8 bases identical to TRBD1. Germline-derived CDR1 and CDR2 are LGHDT and YNNKEL (reference sequence). The CDR3 is made up of 15 amino acids. V dropped 6 bases and J dropped 3; count of bases not matched to a gene: 9.

The chain couples TRBV27 to TRBJ1-1; D is uncertain. V lost 2 bases and J 4 bases, leaving 11 bases between the germline ends. The CDR3 has 14 amino acids. Germline assignment: CDR1 MNHEY and CDR2 SMNVEV (reference sequence). The CDR3 loop reads CASSLGVMSTEAFF. The CDR3 bases are TGTGCCAGCAGTTTAGGTGTTATGAGCACTGAAGCTTTCTTT.

Comment on this clone: The same CDR3 also results from other DNA sequences found in this sample. The chain's CDR3 is CASSSTDSYEQYF. DNA for the CDR3: TGTGCCAGCAGTTCCACGGACAGCTACGAGCAGTACTTC. V is TRBV27 and J is TRBJ2-7; D might be TRBD1 (6 bases). Germline V gene sequence: CDR1 MNHEY, CDR2 SMNVEV (reference sequence). CDR3 size: 13 residues. With 4 bases removed from V and 3 bases from J, the gap between germline ends came to 10 bases.

The sample holds one count of this clone. The gene calls are TRBV2 and TRBJ2-7, with 7 bases that match TRBD1. Trimming took 6 bases from V and 6 from J; bases not matched to a gene: 11. CDR3 length: 14 amino acids. Germline CDR1 is SNHLY and CDR2 is FYNNEI. The CDR3 here is CASRADRDRFEQYF. The DNA for the CDR3 is TGTGCCAGCAGGGCCGACAGGGATCGGTTCGAGCAGTACTTC.

This clone was counted between two and nine times. In nucleotides, the CDR3 is TGTGCCAGCAGCCCCGGACAGGGCGCCTATGGCTACACCTTC. Residues: CASSPGQGAYGYTF. V and J are TRBV5-5 and TRBJ1-2; 8 nucleotides align to TRBD1. The junction had 6 bases not matched to a gene; V was cut back by 4 bases and J by 4 bases. The CDR3 length is 14 residues. Germline values: CDR1 SGHKS, CDR2 YYEKEE (reference sequence).

The genes are TRBV10-2 and TRBJ2-5, with D possibly being TRBD2 (7 bases). The germline V gene encodes CDR1 WSHSY and CDR2 SAAADI. V was pared by 8 bases and J by 4 bases, with 20 bases between. The CDR3 extends over 15 amino acids. The CDR3 DNA reads as TGCGCCAGCCGGACTGGGGCGGGGGCGGGAGAGACCCAGTACTTC. It encodes CASRTGAGAGETQYF.

The chain couples TRBV28 to TRBJ2-2; the match to TRBD2 covers 7 bases. The CDR3 is 16 residues long. The V and J ends lost 5 bases and 2 bases, in that order; junction bases with no gene match: 8. Germline assignment: CDR1 MDHEN and CDR2 SYDVKM. This chain's CDR3 is CASSPIWGGNTGELFF. CDR3 nucleotide sequence: TGTGCCAGCAGTCCCATCTGGGGGGGAAACACCGGGGAGCTGTTTTTT.

The V and J genes are TRBV30 and TRBJ2-3; 10 bases map to TRBD1. V gave up 5 bases and J gave up 3 bases; unmatched junction bases: 8. CDR1 is GTSNPN, CDR2 SVGIG, per germline (reference sequence). There are 15 residues in the CDR3. CDR3 nucleotides: TGTGCCTGGGGTATGGGGACAGGGGCTACAGATACGCAGTATTTT. Protein product: CAWGMGTGATDTQYF.

The V gene is TRBV3-1 (or the pseudogene TRBV3-2), the J gene TRBJ1-6; D perhaps matches TRBD1 (5 bases). This CDR3 contains 14 residues. V shed 6 bases and J shed 7 bases, with 13 bases lying between them. Per germline, CDR1 LGHDT and CDR2 YNNKEL (reference sequence). CDR3 region: CASREQGQNSPLHF. The CDR3, as DNA: TGTGCCAGCAGGGAGCAGGGCCAAAATTCACCCCTCCACTTT.

The gene calls are TRBV11-2 and TRBJ1-5, with 12 bases fitting TRBD1. CDR1 and CDR2 (germline): SGHAT, FQNNGV. The V and J ends lost 5 bases and 5 bases, in that order; junction bases with no gene match: 7. The CDR3 spans 16 residues. The CDR3 nucleotides read TGTGCCAGCAGCCCCGGGACAGGGGGCGCGCATCAGCCCCAGCATTTT. This translates into CASSPGTGGAHQPQHF.

The table lists this clone with a count of one. The chain employs TRBV6-6 and TRBJ1-4, with D possibly matching TRBD1 (6 bases). This CDR3 contains 14 residues. V was cut by 3 bases and J by 7 bases, with 12 bases left in between. Germline CDR1 reads MNHNY; CDR2 reads SVGAGI (reference sequence). This chain's CDR3 is CASSYRQGSEKLFF. The CDR3 DNA follows: TGTGCCAGCAGTTATCGGCAGGGGAGTGAAAAACTGTTTTTT.

The genes are TRBV18 and TRBJ2-2; 9 bases line up with TRBD1. The ends lost 2 bases at V and 6 bases at J; junction bases unmatched: 4. The CDR3 is 15 amino acids. The germline V gene has CDR1 KGHSH and CDR2 LQKENI. CDR3 region: CASSPFDRGSGELFF. DNA for the CDR3: TGTGCCAGCTCACCATTTGACAGGGGGTCCGGGGAGCTGTTTTTT.

V usage is TRBV30 and J usage is TRBJ1-6; D ambiguous. The CDR3 consists of 15 residues. V was pared by 0 bases and J by 9 bases, with 15 bases between. Germline CDR1 and CDR2: GTSNPN and SVGIG (reference sequence). The DNA of the CDR3 is TGTGCCTGGAGTGTACTCGGGTTCCTAGGTTCACCCCTCCACTTT. This gives the protein CAWSVLGFLGSPLHF. Combining the CDR3 with reference TRBV30 and TRBJ1-6 gives the whole variable domain SQTIHQWPATLVQPVGSPLSLECTVEGTSNPNLYWYRQAAGRGLQLLFYSVGIGQISSEVPQNLSASRPQDRQFILSSKKLLLSDSGFYLCAWSVLGFLGSPLHFGNGTRLTVT.

This clone was recorded once. The identical CDR3 is also encoded by other nucleotide sequences in the sample. The chain couples TRBV20-1 to TRBJ2-1; a possible D gene is TRBD2 (5 bases). The CDR3 extends over 11 amino acids. Trimming removed 3 bases from V and 8 bases from J, with 8 bases in between. Germline-derived CDR1 and CDR2 are DFQATT and SNEGSKA (reference sequence). CDR3 region: CSASPGDEQFF. The CDR3 DNA is TGCAGTGCTAGTCCCGGGGATGAGCAGTTCTTC.

This clone turned up a few times. The gene calls are TRBV5-6 and TRBJ1-5; weak D call: TRBD1 (6 bases). The V and J ends lost 3 bases and 5 bases respectively, with 9 bases between them. The germline V gene has CDR1 SGHDT and CDR2 YYEEEE. This CDR3 is built from 13 residues. CDR3 nucleotides: TGTGCCAGCAGCTCGACAGGTCATCAGCCCCAGCATTTT. It codes for CASSSTGHQPQHF.

The chain employs TRBV4-1 and TRBJ2-6; 7 bases are shared with TRBD1. The V and J ends lost 4 bases and 0 bases, in that order; junction bases with no gene match: 12. CDR1 and CDR2 (germline): MGHRA, YSYEKL. CDR3 length: 19 amino acids. The CDR3 nucleotides are TGCGCCAGCAGCCGATTGGTGGGACAGCGTACCTCTGGGGCCAACGTCCTGACTTTC. It translates to CASSRLVGQRTSGANVLTF.

The chain is built from TRBV7-9 and TRBJ2-1; 9 bases map to TRBD2. J was trimmed by 4 bases and V by 6 bases; bases with no gene match: 10. CDR3 length equals 16 residues. The germline gives CDR1 SEHNR, CDR2 FQNEAQ (reference sequence). CDR3 residues: CASRAGLAGEYNEQFF. The CDR3 DNA follows: TGTGCCAGCAGGGCCGGTTTAGCGGGGGAATACAATGAGCAGTTCTTC. The variable domain in full, completed from reference TRBV7-9 and TRBJ2-1, reads DTGVSQNPRHKITKRGQNVTFRCDPISEHNRLYWYRQTLGQGPEFLTYFQNEAQLEKSRLLSDRFSAERPKGSFSTLEIQRTEQGDSAMYLCASRAGLAGEYNEQFFGPGTRLTVL.

V and J are TRBV28 and TRBJ2-2; the match to TRBD1 covers 7 bases. V dropped 5 bases and J dropped 1; count of bases not matched to a gene: 10. CDR3 length: 17 amino acids. The germline CDR1 and CDR2 sequences are MDHEN and SYDVKM. The DNA for the CDR3 is TGTGCCAGCAGTGAGCCGGGACAGCTTATGAACACCGGGGAGCTGTTTTTT. It encodes CASSEPGQLMNTGELFF.

This clone appeared many times. This rearrangement joins TRBV30 to TRBJ1-4; no reliable D call. The V gene lost 2 bases and the J gene lost 5 bases, with 9 bases spanning the gap. CDR1 is GTSNPN and CDR2 is SVGIG in the germline V gene (reference sequence). The CDR3 runs 13 residues. The CDR3 region has the DNA TGTGCCTGGAGTCAAAACTCCAATGAAAAACTGTTTTTT. Its translation: CAWSQNSNEKLFF.

This chain uses TRBV28 with TRBJ2-2; TRBD2 is a possible D gene (5 bases). The V gene's germline CDR1 is MDHEN and CDR2 SYDVKM. V was shortened by 6 bases and J by 1 base, with 9 bases between the two germline ends. This CDR3 has 14 residues. CDR3: CASRIRGNTGELFF. CDR3 bases: TGTGCCAGCAGGATTCGGGGGAACACCGGGGAGCTGTTTTTT. Variable domain in full (rest from reference TRBV28 and TRBJ2-2): DVKVTQSSRYLVKRTGEKVFLECVQDMDHENMFWYRQDPGLGLRLIYFSYDVKMKEKGDIPEGYSVSREKKERFSLILESASTNQTSMYLCASRIRGNTGELFFGEGSRLTVL.

This chain connects TRBV10-1 to TRBJ2-7, with D possibly TRBD1 on 5 matching bases. The CDR3 is 15 amino acids. Germline V gene data show CDR1 as WNHNN and CDR2 as SYGVQD (reference sequence). V lost 8 bases and J lost 2, with 19 bases in between. CDR3 residues: CASPEARATPYEQYF. The CDR3 region has the DNA TGCGCCAGCCCGGAAGCCAGGGCTACCCCCTACGAGCAGTACTTC.

V is TRBV7-2 and J is TRBJ2-7; 10 positions agree with TRBD1. The CDR3 spans 14 residues. Germline lookup yields CDR1 SGHTA and CDR2 FQGNSA. After removal of 4 bases from V and 8 bases from J, the junction contained 8 bases not matched to a gene. The CDR3 protein is CASSYIGTGVQQYF. The CDR3 DNA reads TGTGCCAGCAGCTACATCGGGACAGGGGTCCAGCAGTACTTC.

The sample holds one count of this clone. The chain combines TRBV5-1 with TRBJ2-7; D gene uncertain. Between the trimmed V and J ends, which lost 0 bases and 2 bases, there was a span of 6 bases. CDR1 is SGHRS, CDR2 YFSETQ, per germline. The CDR3 is made up of 13 amino acids. CDR3 nucleotides: TGCGCCAGCAGCTTGGACATCGCCTACGAGCAGTACTTC. Encoded protein: CASSLDIAYEQYF.

The chain couples TRBV7-2 to TRBJ1-3, with a possible D match to TRBD1 (5 bases). In germline, CDR1 is SGHTA, CDR2 FQGNSA. V dropped 5 bases and J dropped 7 bases, with 12 bases sitting between them. The CDR3 extends over 13 amino acids. The CDR3 sequence: CASSPVGGNTIYF. CDR3 sequence (DNA): TGTGCCAGCAGCCCCGTCGGGGGTAACACCATATATTTT. The whole variable domain, filled in from reference TRBV7-2 and TRBJ1-3, reads GAGVSQSPSNKVTEKGKDVELRCDPISGHTALYWYRQSLGQGLEFLIYFQGNSAPDKSGLPSDRFSAERTGGSVSTLTIQRTQQEDSAVYLCASSPVGGNTIYFGEGSWLTVV.